Presented here are 29 T cell receptor beta chains from one specimen sequenced in a study of cytomegalovirus exposure and HLA in healthy donors (dated by TCRdb to 2015 to 2018). The library was prepared using the immunoSEQ multiplex PCR assay. The table was pulled from immuneACCESS by TCRdb, which kept in-frame rearrangements only. Such tables lose some clones; where checked, under half of the loss comes from unresolved V genes, and the rest has no known cause. This sample lists 60,000 to 90,000 clones; around 85% were detected once. The leading ten clones occupy about 3% of the sample. The sequenced sample was PBMCs. Source of these receptors: a man aged 25-40 years in good health and CMV-seronegative.

The chain uses TRBV7-2 and TRBJ1-2, with 7 positions matching TRBD1. Germline CDR1 SGHTA, CDR2 FQGNSA. There are 15 residues in the CDR3. After removal of 6 bases from V and 3 bases from J, the junction contained 10 bases not matched to a gene. The CDR3 nucleotides are TGTGCCAGCAGGGCAACCGGGACAGCTCACTATGGCTACACCTTC. It specifies CASRATGTAHYGYTF.

In its sample, this clone was seen once. The genes are TRBV27 and TRBJ2-5, with D possibly being TRBD2 (5 bases). The V end was cut by 8 bases, the J end by 5 bases, with 12 bases between. The CDR3 covers 12 residues. Germline V gene lookup returns CDR1 MNHEY and CDR2 SMNVEV (reference sequence). The CDR3 loop reads CASRDLTETQYF. The CDR3 nucleotides read TGTGCCAGCCGGGATCTAACGGAGACCCAGTACTTC.

The J gene is TRBJ2-7, the V gene TRBV27, with 7 bases aligning to TRBD1. Germline trimming cut 4 bases from V and 6 bases from J; bases unmatched to any gene: 12. Germline CDR1 MNHEY, CDR2 SMNVEV (reference sequence). The CDR3 covers 15 residues. The CDR3 spells CASSSRIQGVGEQYF. The CDR3 nucleotides are TGTGCCAGCAGTTCCCGGATCCAGGGGGTGGGCGAGCAGTACTTC.

This clone was observed once. The rearrangement joins TRBV11-2 to TRBJ2-1; TRBD2 matches at 8 bases. The germline V gene encodes CDR1 SGHAT and CDR2 FQNNGV. The V and J ends lost 8 bases and 8 bases, in that order; junction bases with no gene match: 5. This CDR3 comprises 12 residues. The CDR3 loop is CASRRGVHEQFF. In DNA, the CDR3 is TGTGCCAGCCGGCGGGGGGTCCATGAGCAGTTCTTC.

This sequence joins TRBV6-1 and TRBJ2-4; no clear D gene. The CDR3 has 17 residues. Trimming removed 4 bases from V and 0 bases from J, with 16 bases in between. CDR1 and CDR2 from the germline V gene are MNHNS and SASEGT. CDR3 region: CASSVLWATKAKNIQYF. In DNA, the CDR3 is TGTGCCAGCAGTGTTTTATGGGCCACGAAAGCCAAAAACATTCAGTACTTC.

This clone was seen a handful of times. The J gene is TRBJ1-2, the V gene TRBV2; a weak D match, TRBD1 (5 bases). Germline CDR1 is SNHLY and CDR2 is FYNNEI. The CDR3 totals 15 residues. The V and J ends lost 3 bases and 4 bases respectively, with 15 bases between them. DNA of the CDR3: TGTGCCAGCAGTGAGGCGGGGCATTACATCTATGGCTACACCTTC. It encodes CASSEAGHYIYGYTF.

V and J are TRBV30 and TRBJ1-5, with TRBD1 as a possible D gene (5 bases). The germline gives CDR1 GTSNPN, CDR2 SVGIG (reference sequence). This CDR3 is built from 14 residues. The V end was cut by 3 bases, the J end by 7 bases, with 16 bases between. The CDR3 loop reads CAWRSNYGGQPQHF. The CDR3 DNA reads TGTGCCTGGAGGAGCAATTATGGGGGGCAGCCCCAGCATTTT. Full variable domain (remainder filled in from reference TRBV30 and TRBJ1-5): SQTIHQWPATLVQPVGSPLSLECTVEGTSNPNLYWYRQAAGRGLQLLFYSVGIGQISSEVPQNLSASRPQDRQFILSSKKLLLSDSGFYLCAWRSNYGGQPQHFGDGTRLSIL.

The J gene is TRBJ2-7, the V gene TRBV7-7; 10 nucleotides line up with TRBD1. V shed 2 bases and J 3 bases; nucleotides not matched to a gene: 7. Per the germline V gene, CDR1 is SSHAT and CDR2 is FNYEAQ (reference sequence). This CDR3 contains 16 residues. This CDR3 reads CASSLQGDRGVYEQYV. The CDR3 nucleotides are TGTGCCAGCAGCTTACAGGGGGACAGGGGAGTCTACGAGCAGTACGTC.

This rearrangement joins TRBV30 to TRBJ2-5; tentatively, D is TRBD2 (6 bases). The CDR3 covers 13 residues. V shed 4 bases and J shed 7 bases, with 16 bases lying between them. The germline V gene encodes CDR1 GTSNPN and CDR2 SVGIG (reference sequence). The CDR3 reads CAWTGGSSGTQYF. The CDR3 nucleotides are TGTGCCTGGACTGGGGGGAGTAGTGGGACCCAGTACTTC.

CDR3 protein: CASSLALVQTEAFF. For the CDR3, the DNA is TGTGCCAGCAGCTTAGCGCTTGTACAGACCGAAGCTTTCTTT. The chain is built from TRBV7-8 and TRBJ1-1; no firm D call. CDR3 length equals 14 residues. Germline V gene lookup returns CDR1 SGHVS and CDR2 FQNEAQ. Trimming left V 0 bases short and J 8 bases short, with 13 bases between.

The chain is built from TRBV5-8 and TRBJ2-2; TRBD1 is a possible D gene (6 bases). CDR1 SGHTS and CDR2 YDEGEE come from the germline V gene. Trimming stripped 4 bases from V and 2 bases from J, with 12 bases between. This CDR3 has 15 residues. CDR3 sequence: CASSPGTINTGELFF. The DNA of the CDR3 is TGTGCCAGCAGCCCCGGGACAATTAACACCGGGGAGCTGTTTTTT.

The genes are TRBV7-2 and TRBJ2-7, with 7 bases fitting TRBD2. The CDR3 covers 14 residues. CDR1 SGHTA and CDR2 FQGNSA come from the germline V gene. V shed 5 bases, J shed 3 bases, and the junction held 7 bases outside the gene matches. The CDR3 loop is CASSVSGTGYEQYV. In DNA, the CDR3 is TGTGCCAGCAGCGTGAGCGGGACGGGCTACGAGCAGTACGTC.

This rearrangement joins TRBV7-2 to TRBJ2-3; 10 bases fit TRBD2. Germline V lookup: CDR1 SGHTA, CDR2 FQGNSA. V dropped 5 bases and J dropped 6; count of bases not matched to a gene: 17. CDR3 size: 18 residues. The CDR3 nucleotides are TGTGCCAGCAGCCTTAAGGCCCGGACTAGCGGCTCTTTGGATACGCAGTATTTT. Its protein product is CASSLKARTSGSLDTQYF.

The chain is built from TRBV13 and TRBJ1-2, with a tentative D call TRBD1 (5 bases). Germline assignment: CDR1 PRHDT and CDR2 FYEKMQ (reference sequence). Trimming shortened V by 5 bases and J by 4 bases, and 17 bases separated the two germline ends. There are 15 residues in the CDR3. DNA of the CDR3: TGTGCCAGCAGCACGACGACAGCAAATTTCTATGGCTACACCTTC. This codes for CASSTTTANFYGYTF.

The rearrangement joins TRBV9 to TRBJ1-2; TRBD1 aligns across 7 bases. Losses at the gene ends were 4 bases for V and 5 bases for J; bases not matched to a gene: 8. The CDR3 extends over 14 amino acids. Germline loops: CDR1 SGDLS, CDR2 YYNGEE. The CDR3 DNA reads as TGTGCCAGCAGCACTCAGGGGGGTGGATATGGCTACACCTTC. It yields the protein CASSTQGGGYGYTF.

CDR3 amino acids: CASSFLQGATGELFF. In DNA form, the CDR3 reads TGTGCCAGCAGCTTTCTCCAGGGGGCGACCGGGGAGCTGTTTTTT. The chain has TRBV7-9 and TRBJ2-2; 8 bases map to TRBD1. V dropped 3 bases and J dropped 5; count of bases not matched to a gene: 5. The CDR3 is made up of 15 amino acids. Germline V CDR1 and CDR2: SEHNR, FQNEAQ (reference sequence).

The V and J genes are TRBV30 and TRBJ1-2, with D maybe TRBD1 (6 bases). V was clipped by 4 bases and J by 5 bases, with 14 bases between them. Per germline, CDR1 GTSNPN and CDR2 SVGIG (reference sequence). The CDR3 covers 13 residues. Written as DNA, the CDR3 is TGTGCCTGGACAGGGGTAACCTTTTATGGCTACACCTTC. Translated: CAWTGVTFYGYTF.

Note on this clone: The junction shows a germline mismatch at one end, possibly a read error. This sequence joins TRBV28 and TRBJ1-2, with 8 bases aligning to TRBD1. The CDR3 has 13 residues. Germline CDR1 and CDR2: MDHEN and SYDVKM. CDR3 DNA: TGTGCCAGCACTTTACAGGGGGAGTATGGCTACACCTTC. It specifies CASTLQGEYGYTF.

The chain employs TRBV28 and TRBJ2-1, with TRBD2 identical over 13 bases. The junction had 4 bases not matched to a gene; V was cut back by 6 bases and J by 2 bases. The CDR3 spans 16 residues. Germline V lookup: CDR1 MDHEN, CDR2 SYDVKM. The CDR3 DNA sequence: TGTGCCAGCAGGGTTGGGACTAGCGGGGCCTACAATGAGCAGTTCTTC. It encodes CASRVGTSGAYNEQFF.

This rearrangement joins TRBV30 to TRBJ2-4, with D maybe TRBD1 (5 bases). The CDR3 consists of 18 residues. CDR1 and CDR2 (germline): GTSNPN, SVGIG (reference sequence). Trimming shortened V by 0 bases and J by 0 bases, and 18 bases separated the two germline ends. The chain's CDR3 is CAWSVSPSRAEAKNIQYF. DNA of the CDR3: TGTGCCTGGAGTGTAAGTCCGTCCAGGGCCGAAGCCAAAAACATTCAGTACTTC. The full variable domain, its missing parts supplied by reference TRBV30 and TRBJ2-4, is SQTIHQWPATLVQPVGSPLSLECTVEGTSNPNLYWYRQAAGRGLQLLFYSVGIGQISSEVPQNLSASRPQDRQFILSSKKLLLSDSGFYLCAWSVSPSRAEAKNIQYFGAGTRLSVL.

This CDR3 is CASRLGGSYTEAFF. CDR3 bases: TGTGCCAGCAGGCTAGGGGGCTCGTACACTGAAGCTTTCTTT. The chain uses TRBV6-5 and TRBJ1-1, with 7 bases identical to TRBD1. J gave up 3 bases and V 6 bases, and 7 bases lay outside the gene matches. Germline CDR1 MNHEY, CDR2 SVGAGI. This CDR3 contains 14 residues.

The chain recombines TRBV28 with TRBJ1-5, with unresolved D. Trimming removed 2 bases at V and 3 bases at J, with 14 bases between. The CDR3 runs to 16 residues. CDR1 MDHEN and CDR2 SYDVKM come from the germline V gene. CDR3 nucleotides: TGTGCCAGCAGTTTAACCAACTTCCGCTCCAATCAGCCCCAGCATTTT. This translates into CASSLTNFRSNQPQHF.

This chain joins TRBV6-5 and TRBJ1-1; TRBD1 matches 11 bases. The V segment lost 8 bases and the J segment 4 bases; nucleotides outside the gene matches: 9. This CDR3 is built from 15 residues. The germline V gene has CDR1 MNHEY and CDR2 SVGAGI. CDR3 DNA sequence: TGTGCCAGCTACCACGGTGGGACAGGGGGCACTGAAGCTTTCTTT. It translates to CASYHGGTGGTEAFF.

The chain carries TRBV6-5 and TRBJ1-1; 9 bases line up with TRBD1. The CDR3 is 14 residues long. Germline-derived CDR1 and CDR2 are MNHEY and SVGAGI. J lost 11 bases, V lost 0 bases, and 7 bases had no gene match. The CDR3 protein is CASSYSGTGWDAFF. The CDR3 region has the DNA TGTGCCAGCAGTTACTCGGGGACAGGGTGGGATGCTTTCTTT.

The chain links TRBV7-9 to TRBJ2-7, with 13 positions matching TRBD2. The V segment lost 1 base and the J segment 5 bases; nucleotides outside the gene matches: 2. This CDR3 is built from 15 residues. Germline values: CDR1 SEHNR, CDR2 FQNEAQ (reference sequence). DNA of the CDR3: TGTGCCAGCAGCTTAGGGACTAGCGGGGGCAACGAGCAGTACTTC. Translation: CASSLGTSGGNEQYF. Variable domain in full (rest from reference TRBV7-9 and TRBJ2-7): DTGVSQNPRHKITKRGQNVTFRCDPISEHNRLYWYRQTLGQGPEFLTYFQNEAQLEKSRLLSDRFSAERPKGSFSTLEIQRTEQGDSAMYLCASSLGTSGGNEQYFGPGTRLTVT.

V and J are TRBV4-3 and TRBJ2-6, with 8 bases that match TRBD1. The germline V gene encodes CDR1 LGHNA and CDR2 YSLEER. The CDR3 is 18 residues long. V gave up 1 base and J gave up 2 bases; unmatched junction bases: 7. The CDR3 sequence: CASSQGVQGATGANVLTF. The CDR3 region has the DNA TGCGCCAGCAGCCAAGGAGTTCAGGGGGCCACTGGGGCCAACGTCCTGACTTTC.

The J gene is TRBJ2-5, the V gene TRBV9; the D is unclear. Germline assignment: CDR1 SGDLS and CDR2 YYNGEE. The CDR3 loop spans 14 amino acids. V lost 2 bases and J lost 1, with 9 bases in between. The CDR3 coding sequence is TGTGCCAGCAGCGTCTCTGACACCCAAGAGACCCAGTACTTC. It codes for CASSVSDTQETQYF.

The sample holds one count of this clone. J is TRBJ1-1 and V is TRBV10-3; D is uncertain. The CDR3 extends over 15 amino acids. V lost 2 bases and J lost 0, with 10 bases in between. The V gene's germline CDR1 is ENHRY and CDR2 SYGVKD. The CDR3 DNA follows: TGTGCCATCAGTGAGCGATCGCAGATGAACACTGAAGCTTTCTTT. Translating gives CAISERSQMNTEAFF.

The rearrangement joins TRBV7-9 to TRBJ2-2, with 15 positions matching TRBD2. The CDR3 consists of 18 residues. The V gene's germline CDR1 is SEHNR and CDR2 FQNEAQ (reference sequence). Trimming removed 5 bases from V and 6 bases from J; junction bases left unmatched: 10. CDR3 in DNA: TGTGCCAGCAGCCCCGATGGACTAGCGGGAGGGCCGGCCGGGGAGCTGTTTTTT. As protein: CASSPDGLAGGPAGELFF.